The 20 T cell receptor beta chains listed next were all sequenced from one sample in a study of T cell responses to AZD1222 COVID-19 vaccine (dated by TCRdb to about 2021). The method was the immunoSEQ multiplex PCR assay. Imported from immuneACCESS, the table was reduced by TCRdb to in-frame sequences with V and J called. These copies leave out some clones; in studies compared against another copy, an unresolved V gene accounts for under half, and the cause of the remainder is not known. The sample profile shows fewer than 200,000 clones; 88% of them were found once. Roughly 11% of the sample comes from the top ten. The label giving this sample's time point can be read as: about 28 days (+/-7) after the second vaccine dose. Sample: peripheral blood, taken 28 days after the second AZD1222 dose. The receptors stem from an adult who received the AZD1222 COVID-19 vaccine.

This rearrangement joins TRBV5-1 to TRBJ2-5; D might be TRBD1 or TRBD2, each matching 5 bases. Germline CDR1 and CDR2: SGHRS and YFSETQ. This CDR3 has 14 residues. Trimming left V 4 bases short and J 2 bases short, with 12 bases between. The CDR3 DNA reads TGCGCCAGCAGCCTGGGACCGAGTCAAGAGACCCAGTACTTC. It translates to CASSLGPSQETQYF. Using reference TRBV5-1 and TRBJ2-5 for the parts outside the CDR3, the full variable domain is KAGVTQTPRYLIKTRGQQVTLSCSPISGHRSVSWYQQTPGQGLQFLFEYFSETQRNKGNFPGRFSGRQFSNSRSEMNVSTLELGDSALYLCASSLGPSQETQYFGPGTRLLVL.

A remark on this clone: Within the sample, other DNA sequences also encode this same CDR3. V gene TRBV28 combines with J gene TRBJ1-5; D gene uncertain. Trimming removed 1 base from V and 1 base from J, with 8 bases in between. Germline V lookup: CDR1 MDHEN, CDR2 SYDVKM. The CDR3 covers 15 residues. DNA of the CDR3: TGTGCCAGCAGTTTATCCACGGGGAGCAATCAGCCCCAGCATTTT. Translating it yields CASSLSTGSNQPQHF. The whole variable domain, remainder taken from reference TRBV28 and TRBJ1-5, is DVKVTQSSRYLVKRTGEKVFLECVQDMDHENMFWYRQDPGLGLRLIYFSYDVKMKEKGDIPEGYSVSREKKERFSLILESASTNQTSMYLCASSLSTGSNQPQHFGDGTRLSIL.

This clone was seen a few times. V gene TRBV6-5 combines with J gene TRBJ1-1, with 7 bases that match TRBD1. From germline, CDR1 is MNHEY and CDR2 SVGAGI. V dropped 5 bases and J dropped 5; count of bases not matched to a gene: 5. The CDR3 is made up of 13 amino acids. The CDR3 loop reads CASSSQGGTEAFF. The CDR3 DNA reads TGTGCCAGCAGTAGTCAGGGGGGGACTGAAGCTTTCTTT.

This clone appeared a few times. The CDR3 DNA reads TGTGCCTGGACCCGTCGAATCCGGGACATGCATGGCTACACCTTC. Its protein product is CAWTRRIRDMHGYTF. This chain uses TRBV30 with TRBJ1-2, with D possibly TRBD1 on 6 matching bases. Germline V gene sequence: CDR1 GTSNPN, CDR2 SVGIG (reference sequence). V lost 4 bases to trimming and J lost 6 bases, with 21 bases between them. The CDR3 runs to 15 residues. The full variable domain, in which reference TRBV30 and TRBJ1-2 provide the parts outside the CDR3, is SQTIHQWPATLVQPVGSPLSLECTVEGTSNPNLYWYRQAAGRGLQLLFYSVGIGQISSEVPQNLSASRPQDRQFILSSKKLLLSDSGFYLCAWTRRIRDMHGYTFGSGTRLTVV.

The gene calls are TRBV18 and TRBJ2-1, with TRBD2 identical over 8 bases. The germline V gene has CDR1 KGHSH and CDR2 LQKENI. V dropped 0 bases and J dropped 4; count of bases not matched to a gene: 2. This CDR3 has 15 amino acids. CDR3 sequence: CASSPPTGGYNEQFF. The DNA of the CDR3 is TGTGCCAGCTCACCACCAACGGGGGGGTACAATGAGCAGTTCTTC.

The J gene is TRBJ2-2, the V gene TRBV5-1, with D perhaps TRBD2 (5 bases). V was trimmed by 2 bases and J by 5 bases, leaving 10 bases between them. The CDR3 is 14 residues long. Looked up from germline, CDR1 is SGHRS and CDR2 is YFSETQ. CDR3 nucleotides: TGCGCCAGCAGCTTTGACTACCCAACCGGGGAGCTGTTTTTT. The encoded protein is CASSFDYPTGELFF.

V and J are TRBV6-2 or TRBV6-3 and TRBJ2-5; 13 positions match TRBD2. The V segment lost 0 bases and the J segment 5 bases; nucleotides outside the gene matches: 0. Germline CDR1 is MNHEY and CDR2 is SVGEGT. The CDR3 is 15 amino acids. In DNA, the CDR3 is TGTGCCAGCAGTTACTCGACTAGCGGGGGGGAGACCCAGTACTTC. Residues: CASSYSTSGGETQYF.

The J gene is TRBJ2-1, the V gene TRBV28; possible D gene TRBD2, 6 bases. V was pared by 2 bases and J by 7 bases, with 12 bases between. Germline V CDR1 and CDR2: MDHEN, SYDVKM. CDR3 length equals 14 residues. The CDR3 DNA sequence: TGTGCCAGCAGTTTACCCGGGACTTCTAATGAGCAGTTCTTC. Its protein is CASSLPGTSNEQFF.

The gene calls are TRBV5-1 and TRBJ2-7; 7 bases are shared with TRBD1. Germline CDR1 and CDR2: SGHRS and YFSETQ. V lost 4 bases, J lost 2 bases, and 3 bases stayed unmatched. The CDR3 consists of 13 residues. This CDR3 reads CASSIGQAYEQYF. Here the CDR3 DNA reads TGCGCCAGCAGCATTGGACAGGCCTACGAGCAGTACTTC.

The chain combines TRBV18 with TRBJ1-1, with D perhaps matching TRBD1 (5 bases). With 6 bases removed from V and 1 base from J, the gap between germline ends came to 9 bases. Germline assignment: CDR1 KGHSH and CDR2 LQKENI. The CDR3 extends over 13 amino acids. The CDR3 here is CASSQGRNTEAFF. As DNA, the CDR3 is TGTGCCAGCTCCCAGGGAAGGAACACTGAAGCTTTCTTT.

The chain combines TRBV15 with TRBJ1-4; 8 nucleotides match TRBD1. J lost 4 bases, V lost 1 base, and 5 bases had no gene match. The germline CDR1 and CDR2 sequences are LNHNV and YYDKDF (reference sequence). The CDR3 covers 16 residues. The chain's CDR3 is CATSRVGTGGNEKLFF. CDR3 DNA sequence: TGTGCCACCAGCAGAGTCGGGACAGGAGGTAATGAAAAACTGTTTTTT.

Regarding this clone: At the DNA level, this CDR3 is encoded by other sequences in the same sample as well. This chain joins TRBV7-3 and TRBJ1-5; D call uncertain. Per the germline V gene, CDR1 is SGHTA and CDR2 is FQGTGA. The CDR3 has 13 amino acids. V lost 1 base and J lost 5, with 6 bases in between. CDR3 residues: CASSLSGDQPQHF. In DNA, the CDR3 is TGTGCCAGCAGCTTAAGTGGGGATCAGCCCCAGCATTTT.

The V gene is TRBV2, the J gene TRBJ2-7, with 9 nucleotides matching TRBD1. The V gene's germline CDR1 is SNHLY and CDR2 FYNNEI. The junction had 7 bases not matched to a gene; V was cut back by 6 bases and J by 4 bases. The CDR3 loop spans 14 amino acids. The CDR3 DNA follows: TGTGCCAGCAGGGGGACAGGGCGGGAGTACGAGCAGTACTTC. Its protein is CASRGTGREYEQYF.

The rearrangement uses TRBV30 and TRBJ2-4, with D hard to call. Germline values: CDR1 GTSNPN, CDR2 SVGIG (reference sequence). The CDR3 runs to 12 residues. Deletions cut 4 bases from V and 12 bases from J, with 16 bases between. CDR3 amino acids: CAWKGDPPNQYF. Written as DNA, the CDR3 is TGTGCCTGGAAGGGTGACCCGCCCAATCAGTACTTC.

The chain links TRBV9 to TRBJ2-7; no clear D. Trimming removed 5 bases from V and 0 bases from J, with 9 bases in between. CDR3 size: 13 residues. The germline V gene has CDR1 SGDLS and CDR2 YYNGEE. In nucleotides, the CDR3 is TGTGCCAGCAGTCCCAAAAGCTCCTACGAGCAGTACTTC. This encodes CASSPKSSYEQYF.

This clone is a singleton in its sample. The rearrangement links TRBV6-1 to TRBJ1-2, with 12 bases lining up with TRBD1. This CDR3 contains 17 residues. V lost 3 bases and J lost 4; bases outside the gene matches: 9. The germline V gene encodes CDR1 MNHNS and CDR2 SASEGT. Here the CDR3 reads CASSDRDRGRGSYGYTF. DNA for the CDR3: TGTGCCAGCAGTGACCGGGACAGGGGGCGAGGGAGCTATGGCTACACCTTC.

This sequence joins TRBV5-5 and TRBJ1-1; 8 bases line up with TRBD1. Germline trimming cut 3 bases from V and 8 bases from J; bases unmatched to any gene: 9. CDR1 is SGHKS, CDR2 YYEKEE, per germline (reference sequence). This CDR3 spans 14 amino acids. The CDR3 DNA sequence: TGTGCCAGCAGCTCCCCCGACAGGGGCCAAGAAGCTTTCTTT. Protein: CASSSPDRGQEAFF. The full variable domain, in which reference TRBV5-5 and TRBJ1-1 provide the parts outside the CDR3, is DAGVTQSPTHLIKTRGQQVTLRCSPISGHKSVSWYQQVLGQGPQFIFQYYEKEERGRGNFPDRFSARQFPNYSSELNVNALLLGDSALYLCASSSPDRGQEAFFGQGTRLTVV.

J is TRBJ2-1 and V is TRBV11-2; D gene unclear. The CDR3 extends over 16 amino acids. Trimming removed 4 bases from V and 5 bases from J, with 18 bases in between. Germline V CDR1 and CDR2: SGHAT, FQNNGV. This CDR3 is CASSSYLATSDNEQFF. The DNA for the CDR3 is TGTGCCAGCAGCTCATATCTGGCGACTTCTGACAATGAGCAGTTCTTC.

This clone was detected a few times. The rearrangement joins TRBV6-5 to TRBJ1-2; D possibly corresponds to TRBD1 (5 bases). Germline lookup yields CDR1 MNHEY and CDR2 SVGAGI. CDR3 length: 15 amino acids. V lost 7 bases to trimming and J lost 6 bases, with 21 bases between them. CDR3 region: CASTTSSLKGDGYTF. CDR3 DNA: TGTGCCAGCACTACTTCAAGCCTAAAAGGGGATGGCTACACCTTC.

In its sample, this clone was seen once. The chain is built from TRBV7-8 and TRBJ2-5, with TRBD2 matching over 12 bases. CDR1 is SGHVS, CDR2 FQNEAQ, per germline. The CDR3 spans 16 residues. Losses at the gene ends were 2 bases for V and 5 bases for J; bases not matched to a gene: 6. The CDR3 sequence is CASSLQTSGGRETQYF. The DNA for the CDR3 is TGTGCCAGCAGCTTACAGACTAGCGGGGGACGGGAGACCCAGTACTTC.